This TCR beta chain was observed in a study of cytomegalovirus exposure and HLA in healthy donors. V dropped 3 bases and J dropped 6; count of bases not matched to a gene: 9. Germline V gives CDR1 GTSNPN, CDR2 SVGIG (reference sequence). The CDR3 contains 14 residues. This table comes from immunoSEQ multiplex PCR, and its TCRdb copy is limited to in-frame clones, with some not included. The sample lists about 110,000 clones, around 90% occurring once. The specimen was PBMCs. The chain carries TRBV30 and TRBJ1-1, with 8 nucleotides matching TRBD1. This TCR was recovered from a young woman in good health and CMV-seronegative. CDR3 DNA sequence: TGTGCCTGGAGCCCTGGGACAGGTTTTTCTGAAGCTTTCTTT. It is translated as CAWSPGTGFSEAFF.